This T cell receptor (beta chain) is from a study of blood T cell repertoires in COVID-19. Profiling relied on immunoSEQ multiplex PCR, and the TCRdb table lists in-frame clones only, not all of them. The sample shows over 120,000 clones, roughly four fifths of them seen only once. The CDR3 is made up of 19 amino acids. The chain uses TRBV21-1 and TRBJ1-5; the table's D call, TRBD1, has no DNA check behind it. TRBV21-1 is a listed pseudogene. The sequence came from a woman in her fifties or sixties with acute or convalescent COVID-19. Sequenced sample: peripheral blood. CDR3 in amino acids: CASSKEGEPGQGTQQPQHF. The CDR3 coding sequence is TGTGCCAGCAGCAAAGAGGGGGAACCGGGACAGGGAACTCAACAGCCCCAGCATTTT.